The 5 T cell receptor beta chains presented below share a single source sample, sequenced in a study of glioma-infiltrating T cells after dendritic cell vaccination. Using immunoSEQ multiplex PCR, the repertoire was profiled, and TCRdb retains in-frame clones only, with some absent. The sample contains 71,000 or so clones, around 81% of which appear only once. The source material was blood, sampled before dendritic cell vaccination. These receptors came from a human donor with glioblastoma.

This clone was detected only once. The CDR3: CASSLTSGGAYNEQFF. In DNA form, the CDR3 reads TGTGCCAGCAGCTTAACAAGCGGGGGGGCCTACAATGAGCAGTTCTTC. The chain carries TRBV7-3 and TRBJ2-1; TRBD2 matches at 10 bases. The V segment lost 0 bases and the J segment 2 bases; nucleotides outside the gene matches: 1. The CDR3 spans 16 residues. The germline CDR1 and CDR2 sequences are SGHTA and FQGTGA.

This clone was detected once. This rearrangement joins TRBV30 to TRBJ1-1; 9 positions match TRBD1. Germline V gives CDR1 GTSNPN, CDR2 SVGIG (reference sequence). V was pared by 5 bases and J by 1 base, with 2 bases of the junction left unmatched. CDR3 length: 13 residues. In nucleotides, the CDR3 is TGTGCCTGGGACAGGGGGGGGAACACTGAAGCTTTCTTT. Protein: CAWDRGGNTEAFF.

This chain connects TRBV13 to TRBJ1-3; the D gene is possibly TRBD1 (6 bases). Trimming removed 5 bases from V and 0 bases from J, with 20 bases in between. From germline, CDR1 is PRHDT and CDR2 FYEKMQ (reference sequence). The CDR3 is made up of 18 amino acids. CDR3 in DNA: TGTGCCAGCAGCCCTTATGGGTCAGGGGTTTTCTCTGGAAACACCATATATTTT. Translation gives CASSPYGSGVFSGNTIYF.

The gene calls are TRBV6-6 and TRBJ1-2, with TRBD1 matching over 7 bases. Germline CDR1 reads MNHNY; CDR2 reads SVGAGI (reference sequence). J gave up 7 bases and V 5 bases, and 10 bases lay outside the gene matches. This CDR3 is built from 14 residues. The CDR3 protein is CASSVGTETSGYTF. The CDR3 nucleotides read TGTGCCAGCAGTGTCGGGACAGAAACGTCTGGCTACACCTTC.

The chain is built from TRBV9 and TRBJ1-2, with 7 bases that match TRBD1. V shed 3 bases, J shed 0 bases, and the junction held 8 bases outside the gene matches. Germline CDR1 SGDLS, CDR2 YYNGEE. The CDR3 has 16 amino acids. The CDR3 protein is CASSAGQTNTNYGYTF. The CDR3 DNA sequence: TGTGCCAGCAGCGCGGGACAGACCAATACTAACTATGGCTACACCTTC.